This TCR beta chain was captured in a study of radiotherapy plus CTLA-4 blockade in lung cancer. Overall study context: Objective responses were observed in less than 20% of patients, and disease control was achieved by just over 30%. Study findings and constraints: It was early blood T cell clone dynamics, with interferon-beta, that reportedly best predicted response. Once radiotherapy plus ipilimumab had been given, TCR clones derived from tumor expanded in blood.

Some clones are missing from TCRdb's copy, which holds only in-frame ones; the method was immunoSEQ multiplex PCR. The sample has over 40,000 clones, around 86% seen once. The CDR3 consists of 15 residues. The trim removed 4 bases at V and 3 bases at J, leaving 5 bases unmatched. Germline lookup yields CDR1 SGHDT and CDR2 YYEEEE. The study treated chemo-refractory metastatic non-small-cell lung cancer patients with focal radiation plus ipilimumab CTLA-4 blockade. Comments on this clone: The antigen remains undetermined.

This receptor was obtained from a human donor with non-small cell lung cancer who had stable disease on radiotherapy plus ipilimumab. Sequencing was performed on peripheral blood, taken from a patient treated with radiotherapy plus ipilimumab. The chain has TRBV5-6 and TRBJ2-3; 10 bases are a match to TRBD2. CDR3 bases: TGTGCCAGCAGCCTTTTAGCGGGAGGAACAGATACGCAGTATTTT. Its protein product is CASSLLAGGTDTQYF.